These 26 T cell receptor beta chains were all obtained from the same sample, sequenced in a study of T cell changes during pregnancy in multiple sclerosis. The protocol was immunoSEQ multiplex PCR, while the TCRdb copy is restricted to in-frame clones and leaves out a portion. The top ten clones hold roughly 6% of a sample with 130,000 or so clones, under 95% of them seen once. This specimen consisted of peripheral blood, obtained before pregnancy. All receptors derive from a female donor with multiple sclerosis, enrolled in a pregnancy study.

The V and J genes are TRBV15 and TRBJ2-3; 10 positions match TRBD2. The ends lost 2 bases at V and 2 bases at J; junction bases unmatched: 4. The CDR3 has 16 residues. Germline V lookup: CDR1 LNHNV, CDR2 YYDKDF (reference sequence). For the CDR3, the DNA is TGTGCCACCAGCAGATCGACTAGCGGGCTCACAGATACGCAGTATTTT. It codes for CATSRSTSGLTDTQYF.

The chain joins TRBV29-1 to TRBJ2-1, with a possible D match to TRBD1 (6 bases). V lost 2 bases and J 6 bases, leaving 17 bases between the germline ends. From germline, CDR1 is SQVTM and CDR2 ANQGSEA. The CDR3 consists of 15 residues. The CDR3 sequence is CSVEPSSRGPNEQFF. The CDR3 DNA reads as TGCAGCGTTGAACCCTCCAGCAGGGGTCCCAATGAGCAGTTCTTC.

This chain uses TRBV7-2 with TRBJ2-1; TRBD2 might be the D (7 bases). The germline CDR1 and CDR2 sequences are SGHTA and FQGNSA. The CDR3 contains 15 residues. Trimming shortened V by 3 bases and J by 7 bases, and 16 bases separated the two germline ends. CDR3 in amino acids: CASSFGGGAKNEQFF. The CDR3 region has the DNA TGTGCCAGCAGCTTCGGAGGGGGGGCAAAAAATGAGCAGTTCTTC.

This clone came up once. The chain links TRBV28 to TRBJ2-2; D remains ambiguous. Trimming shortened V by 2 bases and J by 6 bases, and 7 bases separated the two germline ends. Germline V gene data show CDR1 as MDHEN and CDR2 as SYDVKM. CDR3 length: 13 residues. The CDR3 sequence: CASSLLGPGELFF. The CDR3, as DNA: TGTGCCAGCAGTTTACTAGGCCCCGGGGAGCTGTTTTTT.

The CDR3 reads CASKEGINSPLHF. The CDR3 nucleotides read TGTGCCAGCAAGGAGGGAATAAATTCACCCCTCCACTTT. This sequence joins TRBV6-1 and TRBJ1-6; no clear D. In germline, CDR1 is MNHNS, CDR2 SASEGT. V shed 7 bases and J shed 7 bases, with 11 bases lying between them. The CDR3 runs 13 residues.

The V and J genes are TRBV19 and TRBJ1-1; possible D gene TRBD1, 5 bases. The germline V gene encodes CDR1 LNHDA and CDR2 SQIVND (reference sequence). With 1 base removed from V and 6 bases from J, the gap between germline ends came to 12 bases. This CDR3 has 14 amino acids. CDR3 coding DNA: TGTGCCAGTAGTATAGGAAGGGGTTTGGCTGAAGCTTTCTTT. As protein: CASSIGRGLAEAFF.

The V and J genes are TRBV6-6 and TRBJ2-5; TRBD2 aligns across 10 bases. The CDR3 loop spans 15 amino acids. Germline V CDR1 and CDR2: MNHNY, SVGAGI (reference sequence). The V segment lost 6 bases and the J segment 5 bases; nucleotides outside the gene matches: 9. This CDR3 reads CASSPSGGRGETQYF. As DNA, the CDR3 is TGTGCCAGCAGCCCTAGCGGGGGCCGAGGGGAGACCCAGTACTTC.

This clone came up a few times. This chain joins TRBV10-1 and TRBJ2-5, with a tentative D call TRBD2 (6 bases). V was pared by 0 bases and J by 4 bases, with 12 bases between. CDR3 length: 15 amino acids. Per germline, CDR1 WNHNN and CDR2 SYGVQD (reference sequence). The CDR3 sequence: CASSESGGIGETQYF. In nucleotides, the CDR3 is TGCGCCAGCAGTGAGTCCGGCGGGATCGGAGAGACCCAGTACTTC.

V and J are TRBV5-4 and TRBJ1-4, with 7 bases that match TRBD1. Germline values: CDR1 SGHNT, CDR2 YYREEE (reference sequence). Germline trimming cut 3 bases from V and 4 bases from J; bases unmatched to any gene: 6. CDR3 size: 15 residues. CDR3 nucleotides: TGTGCCAGCAGCTCCATACAGGGGTTTAATGAAAAACTGTTTTTT. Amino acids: CASSSIQGFNEKLFF.

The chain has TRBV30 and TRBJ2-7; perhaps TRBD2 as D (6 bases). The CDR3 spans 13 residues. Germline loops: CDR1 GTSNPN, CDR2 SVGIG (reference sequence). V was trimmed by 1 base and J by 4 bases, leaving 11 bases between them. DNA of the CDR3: TGTGCCTGGAGTGAGGGAGGAAAGTACGAGCAGTACTTC. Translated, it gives CAWSEGGKYEQYF.

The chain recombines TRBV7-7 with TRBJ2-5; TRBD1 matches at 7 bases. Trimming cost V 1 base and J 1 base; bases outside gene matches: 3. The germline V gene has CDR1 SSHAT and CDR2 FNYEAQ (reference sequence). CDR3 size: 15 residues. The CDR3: CASSLGGGSQETQYF. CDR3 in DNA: TGTGCCAGCAGCTTAGGAGGGGGCTCCCAAGAGACCCAGTACTTC. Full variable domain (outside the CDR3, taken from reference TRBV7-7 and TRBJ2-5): GAGVSQSPRYKVTKRGQDVTLRCDPISSHATLYWYQQALGQGPEFLTYFNYEAQPDKSGLPSDRFSAERPEGSISTLTIQRTEQRDSAMYRCASSLGGGSQETQYFGPGTRLLVL.

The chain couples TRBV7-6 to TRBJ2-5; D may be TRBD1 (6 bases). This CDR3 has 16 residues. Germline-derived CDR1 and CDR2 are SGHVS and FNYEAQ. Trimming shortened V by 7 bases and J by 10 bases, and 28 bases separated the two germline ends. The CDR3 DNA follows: TGTGCCAGCAACCAGGGCACAGGGTGGGGACAAGATGACCAGTACTTC. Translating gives CASNQGTGWGQDDQYF.

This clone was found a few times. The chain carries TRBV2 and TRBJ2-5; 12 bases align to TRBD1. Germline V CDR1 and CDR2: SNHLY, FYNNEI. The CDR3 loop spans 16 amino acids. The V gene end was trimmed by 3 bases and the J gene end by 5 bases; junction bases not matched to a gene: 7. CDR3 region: CASSERGQGAGETQYF. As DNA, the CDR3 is TGTGCCAGCAGTGAGAGGGGACAGGGGGCGGGTGAGACCCAGTACTTC.

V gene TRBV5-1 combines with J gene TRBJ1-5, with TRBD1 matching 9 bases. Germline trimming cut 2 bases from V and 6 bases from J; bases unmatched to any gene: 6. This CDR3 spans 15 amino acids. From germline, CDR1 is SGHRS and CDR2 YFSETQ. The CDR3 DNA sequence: TGCGCCAGCAGCTTCGGGACAGGGAAAGGTCAGCCCCAGCATTTT. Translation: CASSFGTGKGQPQHF.

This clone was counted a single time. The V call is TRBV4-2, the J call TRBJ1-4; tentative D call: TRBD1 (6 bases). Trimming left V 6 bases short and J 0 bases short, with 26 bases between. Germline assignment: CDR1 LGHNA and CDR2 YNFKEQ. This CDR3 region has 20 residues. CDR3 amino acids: CASRGNRLTGGAATNEKLFF. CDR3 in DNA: TGTGCCAGCAGGGGGAACAGGCTTACCGGGGGGGCCGCAACTAATGAAAAACTGTTTTTT.

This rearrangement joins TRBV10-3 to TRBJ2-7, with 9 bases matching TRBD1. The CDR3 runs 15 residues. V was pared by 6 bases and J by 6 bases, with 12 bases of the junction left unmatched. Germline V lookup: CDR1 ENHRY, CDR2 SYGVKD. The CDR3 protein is CAIRRTGEWSSEQYF. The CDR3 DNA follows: TGTGCCATCAGACGGACAGGGGAATGGAGTAGCGAGCAGTACTTC.

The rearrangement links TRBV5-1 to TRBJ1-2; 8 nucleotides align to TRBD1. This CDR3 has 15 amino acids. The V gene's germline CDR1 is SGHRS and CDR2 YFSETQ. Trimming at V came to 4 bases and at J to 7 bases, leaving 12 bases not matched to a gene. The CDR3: CASSTGQGGSSGYTF. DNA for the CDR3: TGCGCCAGCAGCACTGGACAGGGCGGCAGCTCTGGCTACACCTTC.

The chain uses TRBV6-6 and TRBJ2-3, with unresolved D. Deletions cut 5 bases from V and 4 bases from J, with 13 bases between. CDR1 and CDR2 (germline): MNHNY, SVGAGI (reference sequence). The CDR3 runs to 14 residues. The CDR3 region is CASSDTFTADTQYF. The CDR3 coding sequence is TGTGCCAGCAGTGACACATTTACGGCAGATACGCAGTATTTT.

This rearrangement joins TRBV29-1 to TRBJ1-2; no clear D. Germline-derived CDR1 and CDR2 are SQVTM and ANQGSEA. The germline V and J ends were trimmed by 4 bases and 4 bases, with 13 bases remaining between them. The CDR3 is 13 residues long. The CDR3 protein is CSVVSATGYGYTF. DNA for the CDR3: TGCAGCGTTGTCTCGGCCACGGGCTATGGCTACACCTTC.

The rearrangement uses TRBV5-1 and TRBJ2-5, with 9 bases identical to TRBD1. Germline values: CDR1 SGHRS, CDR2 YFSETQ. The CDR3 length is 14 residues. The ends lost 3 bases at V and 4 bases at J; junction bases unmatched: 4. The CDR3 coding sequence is TGCGCCAGCAGCTGGACAGGGGTGCGAGAGACCCAGTACTTC. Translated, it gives CASSWTGVRETQYF.

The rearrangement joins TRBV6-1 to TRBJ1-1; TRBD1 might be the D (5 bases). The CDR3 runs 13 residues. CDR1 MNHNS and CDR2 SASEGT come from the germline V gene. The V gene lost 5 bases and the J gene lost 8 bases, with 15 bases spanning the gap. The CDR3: CASSPFRAGEAFF. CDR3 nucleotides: TGTGCCAGCAGTCCTTTCCGGGCAGGGGAAGCTTTCTTT.

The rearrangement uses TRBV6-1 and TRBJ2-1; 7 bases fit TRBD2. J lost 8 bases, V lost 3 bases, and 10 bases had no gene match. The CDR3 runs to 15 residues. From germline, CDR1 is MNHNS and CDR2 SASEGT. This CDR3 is CASSDWWEGLDEQFF. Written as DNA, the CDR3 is TGTGCCAGCAGTGACTGGTGGGAGGGCCTTGATGAGCAGTTCTTC.

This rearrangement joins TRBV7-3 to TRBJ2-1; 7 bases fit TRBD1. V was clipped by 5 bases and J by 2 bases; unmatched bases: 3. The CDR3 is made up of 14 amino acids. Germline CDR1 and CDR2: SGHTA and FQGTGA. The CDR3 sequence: CASSTGVPYNEQFF. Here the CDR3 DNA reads TGTGCCAGCAGCACAGGGGTACCCTACAATGAGCAGTTCTTC.

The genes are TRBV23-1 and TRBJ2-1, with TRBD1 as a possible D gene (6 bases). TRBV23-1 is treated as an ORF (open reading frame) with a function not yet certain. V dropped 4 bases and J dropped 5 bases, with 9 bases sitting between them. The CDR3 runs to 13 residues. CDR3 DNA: TGCGCCAGCAGTCGCAGGGACAACAATGAGCAGTTCTTC. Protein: CASSRRDNNEQFF.

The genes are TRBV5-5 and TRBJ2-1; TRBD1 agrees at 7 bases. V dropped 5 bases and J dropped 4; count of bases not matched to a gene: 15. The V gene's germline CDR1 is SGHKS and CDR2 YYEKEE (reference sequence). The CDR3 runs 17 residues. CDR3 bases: TGTGCCAGCAGTCCAGACCGCCCCGGGACAGCTTACAATGAGCAGTTCTTC. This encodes CASSPDRPGTAYNEQFF.

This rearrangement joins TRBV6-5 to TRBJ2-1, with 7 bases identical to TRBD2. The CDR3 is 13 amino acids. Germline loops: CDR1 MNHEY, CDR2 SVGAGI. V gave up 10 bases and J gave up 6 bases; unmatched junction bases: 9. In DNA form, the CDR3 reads TGTGCCACCCAGCGGGATGGGCTCAATGAGCAGTTCTTC. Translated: CATQRDGLNEQFF.